The 27 T cell receptor beta chains below all came from one sample that was sequenced in a study of CD8+CD57+ T cells in acquired aplastic anemia. Profiling of TCR beta VDJ combinations and CDR3 sequences used genomic DNA as template. TCRdb independently ran MiXCR on the reads; one entry per CDR3 protein. The repertoire includes about 160,000 distinct CDR3 sequences, less than 50% of them detected once, and 25% to 35% sits in the top ten. Patients chosen for sequencing had shown CD8+CD57+ cell expansion by flow cytometry. The specimen was sorted CD4+, CD8+, or CD8+CD57+ T cells (not recorded which) from PBMCs. These receptors came from a human donor with aplastic anemia.

This clonotype was counted at least ten times. The chain links TRBV6-6 to TRBJ2-3; TRBD2 might be the D (5 bases). Germline V lookup: CDR1 MNHNY, CDR2 SVGAGI (reference sequence). The CDR3 totals 15 residues. The ends were cut back, 6 bases at V and 6 bases at J, with 19 bases in the middle. The CDR3, as DNA: TGTGCCAGCAGCTTACTAGGGTGGATGGGGGATACGCAGTATTTT. Its protein is CASSLLGWMGDTQYF.

V and J are TRBV24-1 and TRBJ2-7, with a possible D match to TRBD1 (6 bases). Germline V CDR1 and CDR2: KGHDR, SFDVKD. The CDR3 contains 14 residues. Trimming stripped 4 bases from V and 2 bases from J, with 11 bases between. This CDR3 is CATSESGVTYEQYF. CDR3 sequence (DNA): TGTGCCACCAGTGAATCAGGGGTAACCTACGAGCAGTACTTC.

In its sample, this clonotype was seen a few times. The chain uses TRBV2 and TRBJ1-1; D might be TRBD1 (6 bases). Germline CDR1 SNHLY, CDR2 FYNNEI. Trimming removed 6 bases from V and 5 bases from J, with 19 bases in between. This CDR3 has 15 amino acids. The DNA of the CDR3 is TGTGCCAGCAGCCGATCCACAGGGAGAGGGACTGAAGCTTTCTTT. Its protein product is CASSRSTGRGTEAFF.

The chain has TRBV10-3 and TRBJ1-3, with no clear D. V gave up 0 bases and J gave up 6 bases, with 12 bases separating them. Per the germline V gene, CDR1 is ENHRY and CDR2 is SYGVKD. The CDR3 is 15 residues long. The CDR3 DNA sequence: TGTGCCATCAGTGAGTCGATAGAGCTACAAAACACCATATATTTT. This encodes CAISESIELQNTIYF.

This clonotype has only one observation. This chain links TRBV2 with TRBJ1-2; D gene ambiguous. The V and J ends lost 7 bases and 2 bases respectively, with 14 bases between them. There are 14 residues in the CDR3. Germline assignment: CDR1 SNHLY and CDR2 FYNNEI. The CDR3, as DNA: TGTGCCAGCACCCCCCAGCGGGCGAACTATGGCTACACCTTC. This encodes CASTPQRANYGYTF. The full variable domain, in which reference TRBV2 and TRBJ1-2 provide the parts outside the CDR3, is EPEVTQTPSHQVTQMGQEVILRCVPISNHLYFYWYRQILGQKVEFLVSFYNNEISEKSEIFDDQFSVERPDGSNFTLKIRSTKLEDSAMYFCASTPQRANYGYTFGSGTRLTVV.

This clonotype was observed at least ten times. Here the CDR3 DNA reads TGTGCCAGCAGCTTAGCAGACAAGGCGTACGAGCAGTACTTC. Translating gives CASSLADKAYEQYF. V usage is TRBV7-9 and J usage is TRBJ2-7; D gene uncertain. The CDR3 is 14 residues long. Germline values: CDR1 SEHNR, CDR2 FQNEAQ (reference sequence). V lost 0 bases, J lost 4 bases, and 10 bases lay in between.

The chain has TRBV6-1 and TRBJ2-7; 10 bases agree with TRBD1. This CDR3 has 16 amino acids. J lost 5 bases, V lost 8 bases, and 15 bases had no gene match. Per germline, CDR1 MNHNS and CDR2 SASEGT. The CDR3 loop is CASWGGIGTGDHEQYF. The CDR3 nucleotides read TGTGCCAGCTGGGGCGGGATCGGGACAGGGGACCACGAGCAGTACTTC.

The genes are TRBV4-2 and TRBJ2-7; D is unresolved. Germline loops: CDR1 LGHNA, CDR2 YNFKEQ. V was cut by 5 bases and J by 2 bases, with 13 bases left in between. The length of the CDR3 is 14 residues. The CDR3 region is CASSSGLGPYEQYF. The CDR3 coding sequence is TGTGCCAGCAGCTCGGGTTTGGGCCCCTACGAGCAGTACTTC.

This clonotype showed up just a few times. CDR3 region: CSVAGDENSYEQYF. The CDR3 DNA sequence: TGCAGCGTTGCGGGCGACGAGAACTCCTACGAGCAGTACTTC. This chain joins TRBV29-1 and TRBJ2-7; no definite D call. CDR3 size: 14 residues. Germline V CDR1 and CDR2: SQVTM, ANQGSEA. The V gene lost 4 bases and the J gene lost 0 bases, with 13 bases spanning the gap.

With respect to this clonotype: Given a much more abundant clone one base away, this may be a read error. The CDR3 ends on some other residue instead of the conserved phenylalanine or tryptophan, so this is likely a read error. J is TRBJ2-1 and V is TRBV24-1; D ambiguous. Trimming took off 4 bases at V and 8 bases at J, with 11 bases between the two ends. The CDR3 is 13 residues long. In germline, CDR1 is KGHDR, CDR2 SFDVKD. As DNA, the CDR3 is TGTGCCACCAGTGAAGCAGCGACCGATGAGCAGTTCTCC. This gives the protein CATSEAATDEQFS.

This clonotype came up a few times. The chain carries TRBV5-1 and TRBJ2-4; D is unresolved. CDR1 is SGHRS, CDR2 YFSETQ, per germline. Trimming took 0 bases from V and 1 from J, leaving 11 bases between them. The CDR3 is 16 residues long. CDR3 region: CASSLALTQAKNIQYF. Written as DNA, the CDR3 is TGCGCCAGCAGCTTGGCTCTAACCCAGGCCAAAAACATTCAGTACTTC.

V gene TRBV7-9 combines with J gene TRBJ2-7; 7 bases are a match to TRBD1. Germline CDR1 and CDR2: SEHNR and FQNEAQ (reference sequence). This CDR3 is 14 amino acids long. Trimming took 2 bases from V and 2 from J; bases not matched to a gene: 3. The CDR3 loop is CASSLWDRPYEQYF. As DNA, the CDR3 is TGTGCCAGCAGCTTATGGGACAGACCCTACGAGCAGTACTTC. Drawing the rest from reference TRBV7-9 and TRBJ2-7, the complete variable domain is DTGVSQNPRHKITKRGQNVTFRCDPISEHNRLYWYRQTLGQGPEFLTYFQNEAQLEKSRLLSDRFSAERPKGSFSTLEIQRTEQGDSAMYLCASSLWDRPYEQYFGPGTRLTVT.

The rearrangement links TRBV19 to TRBJ1-6; D possibly corresponds to TRBD1 (5 bases). V lost 8 bases and J lost 14, with 16 bases in between. This CDR3 has 12 residues. CDR1 LNHDA and CDR2 SQIVND come from the germline V gene (reference sequence). CDR3 sequence: CASSPGRASLHF. The CDR3 DNA follows: TGTGCCAGTTCCCCGGGCAGGGCTTCCCTCCACTTT.

The rearrangement uses TRBV19 and TRBJ1-1; no reliable D call. The V gene lost 7 bases and the J gene lost 2 bases, with 11 bases spanning the gap. The V gene's germline CDR1 is LNHDA and CDR2 SQIVND (reference sequence). The length of the CDR3 is 13 residues. CDR3 residues: CASTRHGNTEAFF. CDR3 coding DNA: TGTGCCAGTACCCGACACGGTAACACTGAAGCTTTCTTT.

Concerning this clonotype: A much larger clone differs by one base, so this may be a read error. The chain links TRBV2 to TRBJ2-7; D gene ambiguous. There are 14 residues in the CDR3. Germline lookup yields CDR1 SNHLY and CDR2 FYNNEI. CDR3 nucleotide sequence: TGCGCCAGCAGCCAAGAGTCCCCCACCTACGAGCAGCACTTC. Its translation is CASSQESPTYEQHF.

This clonotype was detected only once. V is TRBV7-3 and J is TRBJ1-5, with no clear D. V was pared by 3 bases and J by 1 base, with 10 bases between. CDR3 length: 15 amino acids. Germline V CDR1 and CDR2: SGHTA, FQGTGA. The CDR3 here is CASSLGSESNQPQHF. Written as DNA, the CDR3 is TGTGCCAGCAGCTTGGGGTCGGAAAGCAATCAGCCCCAGCATTTT.

The chain is built from TRBV11-1 and TRBJ2-7, with 8 bases lining up with TRBD2. Germline V gives CDR1 SGHAT, CDR2 FQDESV (reference sequence). The V gene end was trimmed by 4 bases and the J gene end by 3 bases; junction bases not matched to a gene: 11. CDR3 size: 16 residues. This CDR3 reads CASSYPTSGGNYEQYF. In DNA, the CDR3 is TGTGCCAGCAGCTACCCGACCAGCGGGGGCAACTACGAGCAGTACTTC.

The chain joins TRBV6-1 to TRBJ1-1; 8 bases line up with TRBD1. Germline V gene sequence: CDR1 MNHNS, CDR2 SASEGT. CDR3 length equals 16 residues. V shed 4 bases and J 7 bases; nucleotides not matched to a gene: 14. CDR3 in DNA: TGTGCCAGCAGTGGGATAGGACAGGGCCTCCGAGGTGAAGCTTTCTTT. It specifies CASSGIGQGLRGEAFF.

In this sample, this clonotype turned up once. This chain links TRBV7-2 with TRBJ1-1; D is uncertain. Trimming shortened V by 3 bases and J by 0 bases, and 8 bases separated the two germline ends. Germline V gene data show CDR1 as SGHTA and CDR2 as FQGNSA. The CDR3 loop spans 14 amino acids. In DNA, the CDR3 is TGTGCCAGCAGCTTTAAGGTGCTGAACACTGAAGCTTTCTTT. It encodes CASSFKVLNTEAFF.

This clonotype has only one observation. This may stem from a read error, because a much larger clone lies one nucleotide away. The V call is TRBV6-5, the J call TRBJ1-1; D not resolved. The V gene's germline CDR1 is MNHEY and CDR2 SVGAGI. Deletions cut 0 bases from V and 0 bases from J, with 8 bases between. The CDR3 has 15 residues. CDR3 coding DNA: TGTGCCAGCAGTTACTCTCTCCTGCTGAACACTGAAGCTTTCTTT. Translating it yields CASSYSLLLNTEAFF.

This clonotype was found many times. The V and J genes are TRBV20-1 and TRBJ2-7; TRBD2 aligns across 7 bases. Germline V gene lookup returns CDR1 DFQATT and CDR2 SNEGSKA (reference sequence). The CDR3 length is 13 residues. J gave up 2 bases and V 6 bases, and 7 bases lay outside the gene matches. CDR3 nucleotide sequence: TGCAGTGCCCCCGGGGGGTTGCCCTACGAGCAGTACTTC. It yields the protein CSAPGGLPYEQYF.

The rearrangement uses TRBV15 and TRBJ2-2, with no clear D. Between the trimmed V and J ends, which lost 10 bases and 4 bases, there was a span of 10 bases. There are 12 residues in the CDR3. Germline assignment: CDR1 LNHNV and CDR2 YYDKDF (reference sequence). CDR3 region: CASGESTGELFF. The CDR3 DNA is TGTGCCAGCGGCGAGTCCACCGGGGAGCTGTTTTTT.

The rearrangement uses TRBV4-2 and TRBJ1-5; 7 nucleotides agree with TRBD1. The CDR3 consists of 15 residues. Germline V gene sequence: CDR1 LGHNA, CDR2 YNFKEQ. With 0 bases clipped from V and 6 bases from J, the junction kept 5 bases outside the gene matches. The CDR3 loop is CASSQDRTGTQPQHF. The CDR3 DNA is TGTGCCAGCAGCCAAGACCGGACAGGTACTCAGCCCCAGCATTTT.

The chain employs TRBV25-1 and TRBJ2-5; a weak D match, TRBD2 (5 bases). There are 15 residues in the CDR3. Germline CDR1 reads MGHDK; CDR2 reads SYGVNS. Trimming stripped 3 bases from V and 5 bases from J, with 16 bases between. The CDR3 DNA sequence: TGTGCCAGCAGTGACCCTAGGGCGGAGCGGGAGACCCAGTACTTC. The encoded protein is CASSDPRAERETQYF.

This clonotype was seen more than once but under ten times. The V and J genes are TRBV28 and TRBJ2-7, with D maybe TRBD2 (6 bases). The CDR3 is 15 amino acids. V was pared by 6 bases and J by 0 bases, with 15 bases between. The germline CDR1 and CDR2 sequences are MDHEN and SYDVKM. CDR3 coding DNA: TGTGCCAGCAGACCCCTAGCGAGAGCCTCCTACGAGCAGTACTTC. Amino acid sequence: CASRPLARASYEQYF.

The chain links TRBV20-1 to TRBJ1-2; TRBD1 matches 8 bases. The CDR3 loop spans 14 amino acids. Germline assignment: CDR1 DFQATT and CDR2 SNEGSKA (reference sequence). V dropped 2 bases and J dropped 4; count of bases not matched to a gene: 6. CDR3 residues: CSARPQGAGYGYTF. In DNA, the CDR3 is TGCAGTGCTAGACCGCAGGGGGCAGGCTATGGCTACACCTTC.

The genes are TRBV20-1 and TRBJ1-6, with 8 bases that match TRBD1. Germline values: CDR1 DFQATT, CDR2 SNEGSKA (reference sequence). The V segment lost 3 bases and the J segment 6 bases; nucleotides outside the gene matches: 7. This CDR3 has 15 amino acids. CDR3 coding DNA: TGCAGTGCTAGCCCCGGGACAGGAATTAATTCACCCCTCCACTTT. The encoded protein is CSASPGTGINSPLHF.